The 18 T cell receptor beta chains listed next were all sequenced from one sample in a study of breast tumors, draining lymph nodes, adjacent tissues. Breast cancer patients provided tissue from their axillary draining lymph nodes. TCRdb reprocessed the multiplex PCR reads with MiXCR, giving one entry per CDR3 protein. There are 130,000 or so distinct CDR3 sequences in the sample; around a third occur only once, and around 2.3% lies in the top ten. The sequencing input was axillary lymph node tissue. Every receptor here comes from a female donor with breast cancer. Some clones in this sample may be carry-over from other donors' samples.

This clonotype was picked up many times. The rearrangement links TRBV7-9 to TRBJ1-5; TRBD1 agrees at 9 bases. Trimming at V came to 4 bases and at J to 6 bases, leaving 16 bases not matched to a gene. Germline CDR1 reads SEHNR; CDR2 reads FQNEAQ (reference sequence). This CDR3 contains 18 residues. This CDR3 is CASSYPGDRVFGFQPQHF. The DNA of the CDR3 is TGTGCCAGCAGCTACCCTGGGGACAGGGTTTTCGGGTTTCAGCCCCAGCATTTT.

On this clonotype itself: No DNA is shown, since the ends of the CDR3 on it are uncertain; the CDR3 is the one TCRdb lists. The genes are TRBV10-3 and TRBJ2-5; no check of the table's D call, TRBD2, against the DNA was made. The CDR3 region is 18 residues in length, termini included. Germline V gene data show CDR1 as ENHRY and CDR2 as SYGVKD. This CDR3 reads CAICSARGSRASQETQYF.

In this sample, this clonotype turned up once. This chain connects TRBV5-8 to TRBJ2-7, with 12 bases fitting TRBD1. The germline CDR1 and CDR2 sequences are SGHTS and YDEGEE. Unmatched junction bases numbered 18, after V lost 3 bases and J lost 2 bases. The CDR3 consists of 20 residues. The CDR3 sequence: CASSSTGTSEGQGATYEQYF. The CDR3 region has the DNA TGTGCCAGCAGCTCAACCGGGACTAGCGAGGGACAGGGGGCGACCTACGAGCAGTACTTC.

A word on this clonotype: Given a much more abundant clone one base away, this may be a read error. Without the conserved terminal phenylalanine or tryptophan, this CDR3 likely stems from a read error. The V and J genes are TRBV9 and TRBJ2-1; possible D gene TRBD2, 5 bases. The CDR3 covers 13 residues. Deletions cut 0 bases from V and 7 bases from J, with 8 bases between. CDR1 and CDR2 from the germline V gene are SGDLS and YYNGEE. In nucleotides, the CDR3 is TGTGCCAGCAGCGTAGGCGGGTGGAATGAGCAGTTCTCC. Translation gives CASSVGGWNEQFS.

This clonotype has ten or more counts. The rearrangement joins TRBV20-1 to TRBJ2-1; TRBD2 is a possible D gene (8 bases). The CDR3 covers 14 residues. Looked up from germline, CDR1 is DFQATT and CDR2 is SNEGSKA (reference sequence). The ends were cut back, 4 bases at V and 8 bases at J, with 18 bases in the middle. CDR3 in DNA: TGCAGTGCTAAGGGGGCGGGGGGCCTCTATGAGCAGTTCTTC. It is translated as CSAKGAGGLYEQFF.

Comments on this clonotype: A read error may explain this, as a much larger clone is one base away. The rearrangement links TRBV27 to TRBJ2-7; a possible D gene is TRBD1 (6 bases). CDR1 and CDR2 (germline): MNHEY, SMNVEV (reference sequence). The CDR3 runs to 15 residues. The CDR3 bases are TGTGTCAGCAGTCTACGCAGGGGTGGGCCCTACGAGCAGTACTTC. Protein sequence: CVSSLRRGGPYEQYF.

At least ten counts were recorded for this clonotype. V gene TRBV20-1 combines with J gene TRBJ2-7; tentative D call: TRBD1 (5 bases). From germline, CDR1 is DFQATT and CDR2 SNEGSKA (reference sequence). The CDR3 spans 13 residues. The V gene lost 5 bases and the J gene lost 4 bases, with 15 bases spanning the gap. The CDR3, as DNA: TGCAGTGCTCACCCGAGCAGGGAATACGAGCAGTACTTC. Translating gives CSAHPSREYEQYF.

This clonotype was recorded once. Lacking the conserved final phenylalanine or tryptophan, this CDR3 likely reflects a read error. This rearrangement joins TRBV5-1 to TRBJ1-5; the D gene is possibly TRBD1 (5 bases). The CDR3 is made up of 14 amino acids. Per germline, CDR1 SGHRS and CDR2 YFSETQ. The CDR3 protein is CASGFTGRDHPQHL. DNA of the CDR3: TGCGCCAGCGGCTTTACAGGAAGGGATCACCCCCAGCATCTT.

The chain carries TRBV4-2 and TRBJ2-7; the match to TRBD2 covers 10 bases. This CDR3 has 16 amino acids. In germline, CDR1 is LGHNA, CDR2 YNFKEQ. Trimming cost V 1 base and J 1 base; bases outside gene matches: 4. In nucleotides, the CDR3 is TGTGCCAGCAGCCAAGCACGGGGACTAGCGTCCTACGAGCAGTACTTC. Translating it yields CASSQARGLASYEQYF.

This clonotype was counted many times. This chain joins TRBV6-6 and TRBJ1-5; maybe TRBD1 (6 bases). Trimming left V 0 bases short and J 6 bases short, with 18 bases between. The CDR3 is made up of 17 amino acids. CDR1 is MNHNY and CDR2 is SVGAGI in the germline V gene (reference sequence). The DNA for the CDR3 is TGTGCCAGCAGTTACTCGGGGGGCCAGAGCGGCGGTCAGCCCCAGCATTTT. Translated, it gives CASSYSGGQSGGQPQHF.

This clonotype was detected only a few times. A much larger clone lies one base from this, so it may be a read error. The chain links TRBV20-1 to TRBJ2-3, with TRBD2 matching 10 bases. The germline gives CDR1 DFQATT, CDR2 SNEGSKA (reference sequence). The CDR3 length is 15 residues. The CDR3 DNA reads TGCGGTGCGAGGAGCGGGGGGGGGTTCACAGATACGCAGTATTTT. Protein product: CGARSGGGFTDTQYF.

The rearrangement joins TRBV18 to TRBJ1-1; 7 nucleotides match TRBD1. There are 14 residues in the CDR3. The junction had 1 base not matched to a gene; V was cut back by 0 bases and J by 3 bases. Germline lookup yields CDR1 KGHSH and CDR2 LQKENI. The CDR3 region is CASSPPTGDTEAFF. The CDR3 DNA reads as TGTGCCAGCTCACCACCCACAGGGGACACTGAAGCTTTCTTT.

This clonotype was seen a handful of times. A much larger clone lies a single base off, so this may be a read error. The chain links TRBV6-5 to TRBJ1-6; D unresolved. CDR3 length equals 16 residues. V lost 5 bases and J lost 0, with 11 bases in between. CDR1 is MNHEY and CDR2 is SVGAGI in the germline V gene. CDR3 amino acids: CASSHAETSYNSPLHF. DNA for the CDR3: TGTGCCAGCAGTCACGCAGAAACCTCCTATAATTCACCCCTCCACTTT.

There are many counts of this clonotype. This chain uses TRBV3-1 with TRBJ1-3; no firm D call. The CDR3 sequence is 13 residues long. Germline CDR1 and CDR2: LGHDT and YNNKEL (reference sequence). V lost 4 bases and J lost 1, with 5 bases in between. This CDR3 is CASSPLSGNTIYF. The CDR3 DNA sequence: TGTGCCAGCAGCCCCCTATCTGGAAACACCATATATTTT.

This clonotype was seen more than once but under ten times. A much larger clone lies one base from this, so it may be a read error. The chain carries TRBV5-4 and TRBJ2-6; D unresolved. CDR1 and CDR2 (germline): SGHNT, YYREEE (reference sequence). The CDR3 spans 17 residues. V was cut by 1 base and J by 2 bases, with 13 bases left in between. CDR3 sequence reads: CASSLYHANPGANVLTF. The CDR3 nucleotides are TGTGCCAGCAGCTTGTACCATGCAAATCCTGGGGCCAACGTCCTGACTTTC. Variable domain in full (rest from reference TRBV5-4 and TRBJ2-6): ETGVTQSPTHLIKTRGQQVTLRCSSQSGHNTVSWYQQALGQGPQFIFQYYREEENGRGNFPPRFSGLQFPNYSSELNVNALELDDSALYLCASSLYHANPGANVLTFGAGSRLTVL.

This clonotype has a count of ten or more. V and J are TRBV2 and TRBJ2-3, with 8 bases identical to TRBD2. The CDR3 is 17 amino acids. Per the germline V gene, CDR1 is SNHLY and CDR2 is FYNNEI. The ends lost 9 bases at V and 6 bases at J; junction bases unmatched: 20. The CDR3 is CARGGGWAHSGEDTQYF. The CDR3 region has the DNA TGTGCCAGGGGGGGGGGTTGGGCCCATAGCGGGGAGGATACGCAGTATTTT.

This clonotype was found a few times. The rearrangement joins TRBV19 to TRBJ1-1, with 12 bases lining up with TRBD1. The V gene end was trimmed by 6 bases and the J gene end by 6 bases; junction bases not matched to a gene: 8. The germline CDR1 and CDR2 sequences are LNHDA and SQIVND (reference sequence). This CDR3 contains 15 residues. CDR3 loop: CASRNEGQGASEAFF. The CDR3 DNA sequence: TGTGCCAGTAGGAATGAGGGACAGGGGGCTTCTGAAGCTTTCTTT.

This clonotype has ten or more counts. The chain carries TRBV20-1 and TRBJ2-7; 9 nucleotides match TRBD1. The CDR3 totals 15 residues. CDR1 DFQATT and CDR2 SNEGSKA come from the germline V gene (reference sequence). V gave up 2 bases and J gave up 5 bases; unmatched junction bases: 10. DNA of the CDR3: TGCAGTGCTAGATCCCCACAGGGGGCGGAAAACGAGCAGTACTTC. This sequence encodes CSARSPQGAENEQYF.